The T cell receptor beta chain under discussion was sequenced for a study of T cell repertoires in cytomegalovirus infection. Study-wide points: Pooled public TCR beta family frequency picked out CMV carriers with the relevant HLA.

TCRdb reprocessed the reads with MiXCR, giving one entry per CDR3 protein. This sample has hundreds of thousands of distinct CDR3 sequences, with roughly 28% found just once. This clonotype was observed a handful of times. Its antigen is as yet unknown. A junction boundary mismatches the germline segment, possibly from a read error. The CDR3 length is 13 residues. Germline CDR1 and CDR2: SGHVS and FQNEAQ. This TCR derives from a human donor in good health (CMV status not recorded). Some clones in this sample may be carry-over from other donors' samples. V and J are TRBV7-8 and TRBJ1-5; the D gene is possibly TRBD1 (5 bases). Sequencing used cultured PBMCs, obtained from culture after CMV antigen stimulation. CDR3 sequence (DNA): TGTGCAAGCAGGGAGATGGTAGATCAGCCCCAGCATTTT. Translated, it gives CASREMVDQPQHF.